This T cell receptor beta chain was sequenced for a study of CD8+ T cells in alopecia areata. This clone was picked up a small number of times. Treatment of the sample: oral pan-JAK inhibitor, 5-10 mg twice daily. Germline V gives CDR1 MNHEY, CDR2 SVGAGI. The CDR3 is 15 amino acids. The V gene lost 4 bases and the J gene lost 8 bases, with 20 bases spanning the gap. Investigators isolated RNA and reverse transcribed it into cDNA to act as the sequencing template. Sequencing was performed with immunoSEQ multiplex PCR; in TCRdb, only in-frame clones are kept and a portion is missing. This repertoire shows 200,000 to 250,000 clones, around two fifths found once; its top ten account for 0.48%.

The origin of this receptor is a human donor with alopecia areata. Sequencing used CD4+ T cells sorted from blood, obtained between weeks 30 and 35, from a patient treated with tofacitinib. V and J are TRBV6-5 and TRBJ1-1; unclear D gene. In nucleotides, the CDR3 is TGTGCCAGCAGTTTAGAAATCTCCGGTGGCACCGAAGCTTTCTTT. The encoded protein is CASSLEISGGTEAFF.